The 21 T cell receptor beta chains below were found in one sample sequenced in a study of T-cell reconstitution after alpha-beta-depleted transplantation in children. Construction of the TCRbeta library involved unique molecular identifiers. TCRdb processed the PCR reads anew with MiXCR; each CDR3 protein has one entry. The table has 200,000 to 250,000 distinct CDR3 sequences, approximately 11% seen once; the top ten hold about 28%. Sample: PBMCs, taken before TCRalphabeta/CD19-depleted stem cell transplant. The receptors were sampled from a child less than two years old with acute myeloid leukemia, due to receive a stem cell transplant.

This clonotype was observed many times. CDR3 bases: TGTGCCAGCAGCGGAAAACTAGGTCAAGAGACCCAGTACTTC. Translated, it gives CASSGKLGQETQYF. This sequence joins TRBV9 and TRBJ2-5, with TRBD2 as a possible D gene (5 bases). The V end lost 3 bases, the J end lost 2 bases, and 11 bases lay between the germline ends. Germline-derived CDR1 and CDR2 are SGDLS and YYNGEE. This CDR3 has 14 amino acids.

This clonotype was observed at least ten times. V gene TRBV6-2 or TRBV6-3 combines with J gene TRBJ2-1; no firm D call. The germline gives CDR1 MNHEY, CDR2 SVGEGT. V was clipped by 7 bases and J by 2 bases, with 6 bases between them. The CDR3 loop spans 12 amino acids. CDR3 nucleotides: TGTGCCAGCAAGGTGGCCTACAATGAGCAGTTCTTC. It is translated as CASKVAYNEQFF.

This chain connects TRBV5-1 to TRBJ2-3; weak D call: TRBD1 (6 bases). The V end lost 4 bases, the J end lost 6 bases, and 18 bases lay between the germline ends. Per germline, CDR1 SGHRS and CDR2 YFSETQ. This CDR3 is built from 15 residues. CDR3 region: CASSPTGIDSDTQYF. In DNA form, the CDR3 reads TGCGCCAGCAGCCCTACAGGGATTGATTCGGATACGCAGTATTTT.

In this sample, this clonotype turned up many times. At one of its ends the junction is not consistent with the germline gene, which may arise from a read error. The chain employs TRBV20-1 and TRBJ2-7; 8 nucleotides agree with TRBD2. CDR3 length equals 13 residues. Germline values: CDR1 DFQATT, CDR2 SNEGSKA (reference sequence). The CDR3 loop reads CSARAGADYEQYF. In DNA form, the CDR3 reads TGCAGTGCGAGAGCGGGAGCGGACTACGAGCAGTACTTC.

This clonotype was seen repeatedly, ten times or more. The chain links TRBV20-1 to TRBJ2-2; 10 bases are a match to TRBD1. The V and J ends lost 1 base and 4 bases, in that order; junction bases with no gene match: 6. The CDR3 loop spans 16 amino acids. CDR1 DFQATT and CDR2 SNEGSKA come from the germline V gene (reference sequence). The CDR3 loop reads CSARAIRQGATGELFF. DNA of the CDR3: TGCAGTGCTAGAGCAATCCGACAGGGGGCCACCGGGGAGCTGTTTTTT.

This clonotype is judged medium-sized. The chain uses TRBV4-2 and TRBJ2-1, with 9 bases aligning to TRBD1. In germline, CDR1 is LGHNA, CDR2 YNFKEQ. The CDR3 runs to 17 residues. Germline trimming cut 4 bases from V and 3 bases from J; bases unmatched to any gene: 10. Here the CDR3 DNA reads TGTGCCAGCAGCCCGGGACAGGGACCCGCCCTCTACAATGAGCAGTTCTTC. As protein: CASSPGQGPALYNEQFF.

This CDR3 is CASSCSGGNQPQHF. The CDR3 DNA reads as TGTGCCAGCAGTTGCTCTGGGGGGAATCAGCCCCAGCATTTT. The rearrangement uses TRBV6-5 and TRBJ1-5, with D possibly matching TRBD1 (5 bases). This CDR3 contains 14 residues. Germline loops: CDR1 MNHEY, CDR2 SVGAGI. The V end lost 4 bases, the J end lost 4 bases, and 11 bases lay between the germline ends.

In its sample, this clonotype was seen many times. The rearrangement links TRBV27 to TRBJ1-2; no reliable D call. V lost 5 bases, J lost 8 bases, and 21 bases lay in between. The V gene's germline CDR1 is MNHEY and CDR2 SMNVEV (reference sequence). The CDR3 consists of 15 residues. The CDR3 region is CASSDNPGQRGGYTF. In DNA form, the CDR3 reads TGTGCCAGCAGTGACAACCCGGGTCAACGAGGCGGCTACACCTTC.

This clonotype came up many times. V is TRBV6-1 and J is TRBJ2-1; no definite D call. CDR1 and CDR2 from the germline V gene are MNHNS and SASEGT. Trimming removed 5 bases from V and 9 bases from J, with 11 bases in between. This CDR3 is built from 12 residues. In DNA form, the CDR3 reads TGTGCCAGCAGTAGGGTACGCGGTGAGCAGTTCTTC. As protein: CASSRVRGEQFF.

This clonotype was detected ten times or more. The chain is built from TRBV5-1 and TRBJ1-2, with 9 bases that match TRBD1. The germline gives CDR1 SGHRS, CDR2 YFSETQ. J was trimmed by 7 bases and V by 3 bases; bases with no gene match: 4. The CDR3 contains 13 residues. The CDR3 is CASSSQGALGYTF. CDR3 DNA: TGCGCCAGCAGCTCACAGGGGGCGCTTGGCTACACCTTC. Variable domain in full (rest from reference TRBV5-1 and TRBJ1-2): KAGVTQTPRYLIKTRGQQVTLSCSPISGHRSVSWYQQTPGQGLQFLFEYFSETQRNKGNFPGRFSGRQFSNSRSEMNVSTLELGDSALYLCASSSQGALGYTFGSGTRLTVV.

CDR3 amino acids: CASSLGSSGGETQYF. In DNA form, the CDR3 reads TGTGCCAGCAGCTTAGGGTCTAGCGGGGGAGAGACCCAGTACTTC. The V gene is TRBV11-2, the J gene TRBJ2-5, with TRBD2 identical over 10 bases. CDR3 length equals 15 residues. Trimming cost V 1 base and J 4 bases; bases outside gene matches: 3. Germline V lookup: CDR1 SGHAT, CDR2 FQNNGV.

This clonotype was seen at least ten times. The genes are TRBV24-1 and TRBJ2-1; no reliable D call. With 5 bases removed from V and 10 bases from J, the gap between germline ends came to 11 bases. Germline assignment: CDR1 KGHDR and CDR2 SFDVKD. The CDR3 is 12 residues long. The CDR3 bases are TGTGCCACCAGTGGGGATAGCCAGGAGCAGTTCTTC. This sequence encodes CATSGDSQEQFF.

This clonotype was counted at least ten times. V gene TRBV5-5 combines with J gene TRBJ2-3; no firm D call. CDR1 and CDR2 from the germline V gene are SGHKS and YYEKEE (reference sequence). The CDR3 totals 13 residues. V was cut by 4 bases and J by 3 bases, with 9 bases left in between. The CDR3 coding sequence is TGTGCCAGCAGCCTACTCGAGACAGATACGCAGTATTTT. Its translation is CASSLLETDTQYF.

The table lists this clonotype with many counts. The chain joins TRBV20-1 to TRBJ2-7; 10 bases are a match to TRBD1. Germline CDR1 and CDR2: DFQATT and SNEGSKA (reference sequence). The ends lost 4 bases at V and 5 bases at J; junction bases unmatched: 5. This CDR3 spans 13 amino acids. DNA for the CDR3: TGCAGTGCTATCGACAGGGGGCTCCACGAGCAGTACTTC. Protein sequence: CSAIDRGLHEQYF.

This clonotype came up many times. The gene calls are TRBV28 and TRBJ2-7, with 7 bases matching TRBD1. The germline gives CDR1 MDHEN, CDR2 SYDVKM. The CDR3 contains 15 residues. Trimming took 0 bases from V and 0 from J; bases not matched to a gene: 2. The CDR3 coding sequence is TGTGCCAGCAGTTTATGGAGGGACAGCTCCTACGAGCAGTACTTC. Amino acid sequence: CASSLWRDSSYEQYF.

In this sample, this clonotype turned up many times. The chain is built from TRBV7-6 and TRBJ2-2; TRBD1 might be the D (6 bases). The CDR3 is 16 residues long. The germline V gene has CDR1 SGHVS and CDR2 FNYEAQ. The germline V and J ends were trimmed by 5 bases and 2 bases, with 15 bases remaining between them. The CDR3 DNA reads as TGTGCCAGCAGCCCACAGGGAAGGGTAAACACCGGGGAGCTGTTTTTT. Protein: CASSPQGRVNTGELFF.

This clonotype was detected once. This clone may be a read error of a much larger clone one base away. The chain links TRBV27 to TRBJ2-5; D uncertain. The CDR3 sequence is 13 residues long. V gave up 3 bases and J gave up 5 bases, with 10 bases separating them. The germline gives CDR1 MNHEY, CDR2 SMNVEV (reference sequence). The CDR3 sequence: CASSLETEETQYF. The CDR3 region has the DNA TGTGCCAGCAGTTTGGAGACCGAGGAGACCCAGTACTTC.

This clonotype was detected only a few times. V is TRBV28 and J is TRBJ1-4; tentative D call: TRBD1 (6 bases). V was clipped by 6 bases and J by 8 bases, with 19 bases between them. The CDR3 sequence is 15 residues long. Germline CDR1 and CDR2: MDHEN and SYDVKM. The CDR3 sequence: CASSPSKGVGEKLFF. In DNA form, the CDR3 reads TGTGCCAGCAGCCCCTCTAAGGGGGTGGGGGAAAAACTGTTTTTT. The whole variable domain, remainder taken from reference TRBV28 and TRBJ1-4, is DVKVTQSSRYLVKRTGEKVFLECVQDMDHENMFWYRQDPGLGLRLIYFSYDVKMKEKGDIPEGYSVSREKKERFSLILESASTNQTSMYLCASSPSKGVGEKLFFGSGTQLSVL.

The sample holds many counts of this clonotype. The rearrangement uses TRBV12-3 or TRBV12-4 and TRBJ2-1; TRBD2 matches at 7 bases. The J segment lost 3 bases and the V segment lost 4 bases, leaving 9 bases of the junction unmatched. The CDR3 covers 16 residues. The CDR3 nucleotides read TGTGCCAGCAGTTCCGCGAGCGGGAAGTTCTACAATGAGCAGTTCTTC. This encodes CASSSASGKFYNEQFF.

V gene TRBV2 combines with J gene TRBJ2-5, with D perhaps given as TRBD1 or TRBD2 (5 bases each). This CDR3 comprises 14 residues. With 4 bases removed from V and 9 bases from J, the gap between germline ends came to 18 bases. Germline V gene sequence: CDR1 SNHLY, CDR2 FYNNEI. CDR3 in amino acids: CASSGVRDGMAQYF. The CDR3 nucleotides read TGTGCCAGCAGTGGGGTTAGGGACGGGATGGCCCAGTACTTC.

This clonotype was seen ten or more times. This chain joins TRBV11-3 and TRBJ2-5, with 8 bases lining up with TRBD2. Germline-derived CDR1 and CDR2 are SGHNT and YENEEA. The V segment lost 3 bases and the J segment 5 bases; nucleotides outside the gene matches: 8. The CDR3 length is 15 residues. This CDR3 is CASSFTSGRGETQYF. CDR3 bases: TGTGCCAGCAGCTTTACTAGCGGCAGAGGCGAGACCCAGTACTTC.